One and the same sample provided the 19 T cell receptor beta chains below, sequenced in a study of cytomegalovirus exposure and HLA in healthy donors. Generated by immunoSEQ multiplex PCR, the TCRdb table keeps only in-frame clones and is missing some. The sample yields some 140,000 clones, less than 90% seen once. Input material: PBMCs. These receptors originate from a man aged 18 to 29 in good health and CMV-seropositive.

The chain carries TRBV19 and TRBJ1-5, with D tentatively TRBD1 (5 bases). The CDR3 spans 14 residues. V gave up 7 bases and J gave up 4 bases, with 14 bases separating them. The germline CDR1 and CDR2 sequences are LNHDA and SQIVND (reference sequence). The CDR3 reads CASKDRMENQPQHF. The CDR3 coding sequence is TGTGCCAGTAAAGACAGAATGGAGAATCAGCCCCAGCATTTT. Combining the CDR3 with reference TRBV19 and TRBJ1-5 gives the whole variable domain DGGITQSPKYLFRKEGQNVTLSCEQNLNHDAMYWYRQDPGQGLRLIYYSQIVNDFQKGDIAEGYSVSREKKESFPLTVTSAQKNPTAFYLCASKDRMENQPQHFGDGTRLSIL.

This chain joins TRBV18 and TRBJ2-2; D gene ambiguous. The CDR3 runs to 13 residues. V lost 2 bases, J lost 6 bases, and 7 bases lay in between. Per the germline V gene, CDR1 is KGHSH and CDR2 is LQKENI. The CDR3 region is CASSPNNPGELFF. In DNA, the CDR3 is TGTGCCAGCTCACCAAATAATCCCGGGGAGCTGTTTTTT.

The chain couples TRBV6-5 to TRBJ1-5, with 9 bases matching TRBD1. Trimming cost V 6 bases and J 7 bases; bases outside gene matches: 10. The CDR3 is 15 amino acids. Germline CDR1 is MNHEY and CDR2 is SVGAGI. This chain's CDR3 is CASRDGQGREQPQHF. DNA of the CDR3: TGTGCCAGCAGGGATGGACAGGGGCGGGAGCAGCCCCAGCATTTT.

V usage is TRBV11-3 and J usage is TRBJ2-7; TRBD2 matches at 9 bases. This CDR3 contains 19 residues. V was pared by 1 base and J by 1 base, with 14 bases of the junction left unmatched. Germline assignment: CDR1 SGHNT and CDR2 YENEEA. The chain's CDR3 is CASSLAFRSGRSNSYEQYF. DNA of the CDR3: TGTGCCAGCAGCTTAGCATTTAGAAGCGGGAGGTCCAATTCCTACGAGCAGTACTTC.

The chain joins TRBV5-8 to TRBJ2-7, with D tentatively TRBD2 (5 bases). CDR1 is SGHTS and CDR2 is YDEGEE in the germline V gene. Trimming stripped 2 bases from V and 2 bases from J, with 14 bases between. The CDR3 is 15 amino acids. The CDR3 coding sequence is TGTGCCAGCAGCTTTACTAGGCTGGCAACCTACGAGCAGTACTTC. Residues: CASSFTRLATYEQYF.

The chain joins TRBV14 to TRBJ2-7, with D maybe TRBD2 (6 bases). The germline V gene encodes CDR1 SGHDN and CDR2 FVKESK. This CDR3 contains 16 residues. Trimming removed 0 bases from V and 3 bases from J, with 15 bases in between. The CDR3 DNA follows: TGTGCCAGCAGCCAAGAGGGAGTAGCGGCCCGCTACGAGCAGTACTTC. This translates into CASSQEGVAARYEQYF.

V usage is TRBV13 and J usage is TRBJ2-7, with a weak D call TRBD2 (5 bases). CDR1 and CDR2 from the germline V gene are PRHDT and FYEKMQ (reference sequence). V was clipped by 5 bases and J by 1 base, with 21 bases between them. This CDR3 is 17 amino acids long. CDR3 sequence: CASSPPWRAGASYEQYF. The DNA for the CDR3 is TGTGCCAGCAGCCCCCCTTGGCGGGCGGGTGCATCCTACGAGCAGTACTTC.

The chain joins TRBV4-3 to TRBJ1-2; a possible D gene is TRBD1 (5 bases). V lost 0 bases and J lost 1, with 12 bases in between. Germline-derived CDR1 and CDR2 are LGHNA and YSLEER. The CDR3 is made up of 16 amino acids. CDR3 in amino acids: CASSQDLPQDNYGYTF. DNA for the CDR3: TGCGCCAGCAGCCAAGATTTGCCACAGGATAACTATGGCTACACCTTC.

The V and J genes are TRBV6-6 and TRBJ2-1; 8 nucleotides align to TRBD2. The CDR3 is made up of 11 amino acids. Trimming removed 8 bases from V and 10 bases from J; junction bases left unmatched: 4. Germline V gene data show CDR1 as MNHNY and CDR2 as SVGAGI (reference sequence). CDR3 coding DNA: TGTGCCAGCCAACGGGAGGGGGAGCAGTTCTTC. Protein product: CASQREGEQFF.

This clone has a single count. The gene calls are TRBV21-1 and TRBJ2-1; TRBD2 is the table's D call and was not checked against the DNA. TRBV21-1 is noted as a pseudogene. CDR3 length: 16 amino acids. CDR3 protein: CASSPTTSGGVVEQFF. CDR3 in DNA: TGTGCCAGCAGCCCGACGACTAGCGGGGGGGTTGTTGAGCAGTTCTTC.

This sequence joins TRBV11-2 and TRBJ1-1; 7 nucleotides match TRBD1. This CDR3 spans 12 amino acids. V shed 5 bases and J 8 bases; nucleotides not matched to a gene: 5. CDR1 SGHAT and CDR2 FQNNGV come from the germline V gene. This chain's CDR3 is CASSPTGQEAFF. The CDR3 DNA follows: TGTGCCAGCAGCCCGACGGGACAGGAAGCTTTCTTT. The complete variable domain, with remaining parts taken from reference TRBV11-2 and TRBJ1-1, reads EAGVAQSPRYKIIEKRQSVAFWCNPISGHATLYWYQQILGQGPKLLIQFQNNGVVDDSQLPKDRFSAERLKGVDSTLKIQPAKLEDSAVYLCASSPTGQEAFFGQGTRLTVV.

This clone was detected once. The chain has TRBV6-4 and TRBJ1-5; the match to TRBD1 covers 9 bases. The CDR3 length is 17 residues. J lost 5 bases, V lost 0 bases, and 8 bases had no gene match. Germline V gene data show CDR1 as MRHNA and CDR2 as SNTAGT. This CDR3 is CASSDSSRDRVDQPQHF. Written as DNA, the CDR3 is TGTGCCAGCAGTGACTCCAGTCGGGACAGGGTGGATCAGCCCCAGCATTTT.

In this sample, this clone turned up once. The CDR3 DNA reads as TGTGCCAGCAGTCCCTTCGCAGGTACCAATGAGCAGTTCTTC. It translates to CASSPFAGTNEQFF. The chain employs TRBV6-5 and TRBJ2-1; no clear D gene. The CDR3 runs to 14 residues. CDR1 is MNHEY and CDR2 is SVGAGI in the germline V gene. Trimming removed 5 bases from V and 6 bases from J, with 14 bases in between.

CDR3 in DNA: TGTGCCAGCTGCCGCGGGTTGGGCCAAGAGACCCAGTACTTC. The encoded protein is CASCRGLGQETQYF. This rearrangement joins TRBV18 to TRBJ2-5, with D perhaps TRBD2 (5 bases). V was pared by 7 bases and J by 1 base, with 13 bases between. Germline V CDR1 and CDR2: KGHSH, LQKENI. This CDR3 comprises 14 residues.

The chain employs TRBV18 and TRBJ2-6; 7 nucleotides match TRBD1. Germline V lookup: CDR1 KGHSH, CDR2 LQKENI. V trimming: 2 bases; J trimming: 0 bases; junction bases outside the gene matches: 7. The CDR3 extends over 18 amino acids. CDR3 nucleotides: TGTGCCAGCTCACCATTACAGGGGCGCAGCTCTGGGGCCAACGTCCTGACTTTC. It codes for CASSPLQGRSSGANVLTF.

The CDR3 loop is CASSQGLAIDYGYTF. The CDR3 DNA follows: TGCGCCAGCAGCCAAGGTCTAGCCATAGACTATGGCTACACCTTC. The chain joins TRBV4-3 to TRBJ1-2; no clear D gene. V lost 1 base and J 3 bases, leaving 12 bases between the germline ends. The CDR3 sequence is 15 residues long. Germline loops: CDR1 LGHNA, CDR2 YSLEER.

The V call is TRBV29-1, the J call TRBJ2-1; TRBD2 matches 9 bases. V was clipped by 0 bases and J by 5 bases; unmatched bases: 5. CDR1 is SQVTM and CDR2 is ANQGSEA in the germline V gene. The CDR3 sequence is 15 residues long. The CDR3 region has the DNA TGCAGCGTTGAAGATCCTAGCGGGATCGACAATGAGCAGTTCTTC. Its translation: CSVEDPSGIDNEQFF.

The chain employs TRBV6-6 and TRBJ2-1; 7 nucleotides agree with TRBD2. The trim removed 6 bases at V and 4 bases at J, leaving 3 bases unmatched. Germline lookup yields CDR1 MNHNY and CDR2 SVGAGI (reference sequence). CDR3 length equals 13 residues. The CDR3 reads CASSLAVYNEQFF. As DNA, the CDR3 is TGTGCCAGCAGCCTAGCGGTTTACAATGAGCAGTTCTTC.

The V call is TRBV4-3, the J call TRBJ2-1; TRBD1 is a possible D gene (6 bases). Trimming took 2 bases from V and 9 from J, leaving 14 bases between them. The CDR3 has 14 amino acids. Germline V gives CDR1 LGHNA, CDR2 YSLEER. The CDR3 region is CASSQPGTRGEQFF. In nucleotides, the CDR3 is TGCGCCAGCAGCCAACCCGGGACACGCGGTGAGCAGTTCTTC.